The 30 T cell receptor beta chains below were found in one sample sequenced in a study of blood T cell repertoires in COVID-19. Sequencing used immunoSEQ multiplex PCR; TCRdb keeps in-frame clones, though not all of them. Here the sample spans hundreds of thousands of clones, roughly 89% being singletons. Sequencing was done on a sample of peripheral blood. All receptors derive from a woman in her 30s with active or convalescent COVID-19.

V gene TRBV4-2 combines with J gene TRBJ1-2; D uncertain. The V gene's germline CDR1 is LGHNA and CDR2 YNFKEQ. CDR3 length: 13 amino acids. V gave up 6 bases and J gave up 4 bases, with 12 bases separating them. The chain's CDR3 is CASRPGGGYGYTF. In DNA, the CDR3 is TGTGCCAGCAGACCCGGCGGTGGCTATGGCTACACCTTC.

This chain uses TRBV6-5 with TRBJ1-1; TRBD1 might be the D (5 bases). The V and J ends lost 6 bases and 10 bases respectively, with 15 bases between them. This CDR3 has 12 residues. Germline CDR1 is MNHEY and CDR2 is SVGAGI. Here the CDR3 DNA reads TGTGCCAGCAGCCCGGGGGGGGAGGTAGCTTTCTTT. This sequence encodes CASSPGGEVAFF.

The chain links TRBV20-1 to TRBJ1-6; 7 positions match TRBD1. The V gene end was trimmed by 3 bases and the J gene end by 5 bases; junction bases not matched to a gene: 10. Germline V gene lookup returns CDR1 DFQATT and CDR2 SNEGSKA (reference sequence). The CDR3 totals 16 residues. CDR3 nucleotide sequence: TGCAGTGCTAGTGTAGGGCAGGGGGAAAATAATTCACCCCTCCACTTT. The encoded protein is CSASVGQGENNSPLHF.

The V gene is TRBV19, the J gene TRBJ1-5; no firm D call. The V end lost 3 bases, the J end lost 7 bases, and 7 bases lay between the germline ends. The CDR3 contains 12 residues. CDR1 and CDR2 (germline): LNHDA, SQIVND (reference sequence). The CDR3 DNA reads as TGTGCCAGTAGTATCGGGAGGCAGCCCCAGCATTTT. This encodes CASSIGRQPQHF.

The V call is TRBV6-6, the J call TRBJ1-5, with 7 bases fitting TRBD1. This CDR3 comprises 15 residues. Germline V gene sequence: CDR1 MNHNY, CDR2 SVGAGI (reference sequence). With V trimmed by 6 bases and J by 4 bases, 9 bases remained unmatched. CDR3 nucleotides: TGTGCCAGCAGAGACAGGGACGCACGAAATCAGCCCCAGCATTTT. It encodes CASRDRDARNQPQHF.

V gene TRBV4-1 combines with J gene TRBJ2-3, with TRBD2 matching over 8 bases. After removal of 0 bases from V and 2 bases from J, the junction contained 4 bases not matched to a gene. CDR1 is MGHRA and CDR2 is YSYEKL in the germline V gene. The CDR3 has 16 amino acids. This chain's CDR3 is CASSQDSGGDTDTQYF. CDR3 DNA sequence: TGCGCCAGCAGCCAAGATTCGGGGGGGGACACAGATACGCAGTATTTT.

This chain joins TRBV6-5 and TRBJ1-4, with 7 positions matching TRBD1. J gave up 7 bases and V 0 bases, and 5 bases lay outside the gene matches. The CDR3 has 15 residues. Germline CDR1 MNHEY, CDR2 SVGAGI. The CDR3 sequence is CASSYSGQGGEKLFF. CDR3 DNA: TGTGCCAGCAGTTACTCTGGGCAGGGGGGTGAAAAACTGTTTTTT.

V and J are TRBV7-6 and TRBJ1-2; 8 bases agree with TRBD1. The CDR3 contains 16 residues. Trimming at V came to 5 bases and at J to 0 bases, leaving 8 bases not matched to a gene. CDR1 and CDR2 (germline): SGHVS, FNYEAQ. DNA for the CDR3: TGTGCCAGCAGCAAGGACAGGGACTCGGCTAACTATGGCTACACCTTC. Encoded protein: CASSKDRDSANYGYTF.

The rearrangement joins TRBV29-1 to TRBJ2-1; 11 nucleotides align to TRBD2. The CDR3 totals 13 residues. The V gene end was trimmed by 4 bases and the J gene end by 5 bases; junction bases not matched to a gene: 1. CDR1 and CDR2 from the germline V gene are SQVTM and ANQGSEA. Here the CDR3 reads CSVGLAGNNEQFF. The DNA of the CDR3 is TGCAGCGTTGGACTAGCGGGAAACAATGAGCAGTTCTTC.

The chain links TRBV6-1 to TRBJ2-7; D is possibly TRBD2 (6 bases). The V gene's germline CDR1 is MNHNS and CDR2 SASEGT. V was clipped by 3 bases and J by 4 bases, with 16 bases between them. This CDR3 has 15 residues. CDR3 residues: CASSESGGETYEQYF. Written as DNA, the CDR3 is TGTGCCAGCAGTGAGTCTGGCGGGGAAACGTACGAGCAGTACTTC.

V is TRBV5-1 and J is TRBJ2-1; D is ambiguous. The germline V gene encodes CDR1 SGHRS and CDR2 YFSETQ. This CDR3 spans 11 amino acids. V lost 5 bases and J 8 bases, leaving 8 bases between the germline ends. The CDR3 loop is CASRLEYEQFF. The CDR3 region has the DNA TGCGCCAGCAGGTTAGAGTATGAGCAGTTCTTC.

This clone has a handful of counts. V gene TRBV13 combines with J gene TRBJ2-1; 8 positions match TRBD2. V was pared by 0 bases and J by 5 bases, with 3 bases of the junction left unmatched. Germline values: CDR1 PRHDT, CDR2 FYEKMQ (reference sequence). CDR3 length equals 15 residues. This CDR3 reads CASSLGTSVHNEQFF. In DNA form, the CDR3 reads TGTGCCAGCAGCTTAGGGACTAGCGTGCACAATGAGCAGTTCTTC.

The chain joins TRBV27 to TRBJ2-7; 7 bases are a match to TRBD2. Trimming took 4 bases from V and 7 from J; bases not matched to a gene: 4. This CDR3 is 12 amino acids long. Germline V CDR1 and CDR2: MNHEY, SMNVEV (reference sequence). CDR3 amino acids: CASSWRGSEQYF. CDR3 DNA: TGTGCCAGCAGTTGGCGGGGGTCTGAGCAGTACTTC.

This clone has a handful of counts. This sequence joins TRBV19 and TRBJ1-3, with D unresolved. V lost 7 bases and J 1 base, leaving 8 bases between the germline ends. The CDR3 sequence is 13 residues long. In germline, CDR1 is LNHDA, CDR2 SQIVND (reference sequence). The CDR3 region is CASTTRSGNTIYF. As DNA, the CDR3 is TGTGCCAGTACAACGCGGTCTGGAAACACCATATATTTT.

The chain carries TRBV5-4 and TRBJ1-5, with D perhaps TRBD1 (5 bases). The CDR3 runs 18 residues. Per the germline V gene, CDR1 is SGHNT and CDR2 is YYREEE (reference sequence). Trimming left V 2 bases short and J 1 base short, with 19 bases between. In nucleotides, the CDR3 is TGTGCCAGCAGCTTTCAGATTGGGAGGGAGGGGAGCAATCAGCCCCAGCATTTT. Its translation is CASSFQIGREGSNQPQHF.

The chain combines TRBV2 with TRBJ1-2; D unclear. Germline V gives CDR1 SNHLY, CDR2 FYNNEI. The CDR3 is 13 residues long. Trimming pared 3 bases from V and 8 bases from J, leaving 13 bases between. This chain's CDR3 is CASSDRQVQGYTF. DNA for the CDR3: TGTGCCAGCAGTGATCGGCAGGTCCAAGGCTACACCTTC.

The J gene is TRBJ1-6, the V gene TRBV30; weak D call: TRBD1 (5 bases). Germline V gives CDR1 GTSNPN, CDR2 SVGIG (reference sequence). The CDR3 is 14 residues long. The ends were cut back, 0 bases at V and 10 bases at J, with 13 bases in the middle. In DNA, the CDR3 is TGTGCCTGGAGTGTACAGGACGCAGGGTCACCCCTCCACTTT. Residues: CAWSVQDAGSPLHF.

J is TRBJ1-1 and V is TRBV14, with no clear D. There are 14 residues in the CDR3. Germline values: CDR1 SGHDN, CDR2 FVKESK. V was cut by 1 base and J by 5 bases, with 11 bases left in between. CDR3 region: CASSQATGRTEAFF. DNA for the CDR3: TGTGCCAGCAGCCAAGCCACGGGGAGAACTGAAGCTTTCTTT.

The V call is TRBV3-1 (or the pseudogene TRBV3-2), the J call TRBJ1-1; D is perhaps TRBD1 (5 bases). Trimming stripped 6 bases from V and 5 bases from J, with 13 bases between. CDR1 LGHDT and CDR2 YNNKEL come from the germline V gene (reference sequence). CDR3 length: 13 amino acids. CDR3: CASSRTQGTEAFF. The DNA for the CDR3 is TGTGCCAGCAGTCGAACCCAGGGAACTGAAGCTTTCTTT.

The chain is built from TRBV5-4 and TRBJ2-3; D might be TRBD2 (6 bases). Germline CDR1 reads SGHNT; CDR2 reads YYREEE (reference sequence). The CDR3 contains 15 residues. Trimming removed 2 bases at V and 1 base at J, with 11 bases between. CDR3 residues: CASSLGGAGTDTQYF. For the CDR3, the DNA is TGTGCCAGCAGCTTAGGCGGGGCAGGCACAGATACGCAGTATTTT.

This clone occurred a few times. Here the CDR3 reads CASRGDWDNEQFF. Written as DNA, the CDR3 is TGCGCCAGCAGGGGGGACTGGGACAATGAGCAGTTCTTC. The chain joins TRBV10-2 to TRBJ2-1, with D possibly being TRBD2 (6 bases). CDR1 and CDR2 from the germline V gene are WSHSY and SAAADI. V was shortened by 6 bases and J by 5 bases, with 11 bases between the two germline ends. The length of the CDR3 is 13 residues.

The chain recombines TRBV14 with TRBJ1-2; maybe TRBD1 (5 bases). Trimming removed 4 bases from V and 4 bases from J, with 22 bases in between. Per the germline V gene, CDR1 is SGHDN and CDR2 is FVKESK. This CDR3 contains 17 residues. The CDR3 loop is CASSPADSRVRGYGYTF. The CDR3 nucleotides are TGTGCCAGCAGCCCAGCAGATAGCAGGGTTCGTGGCTATGGCTACACCTTC.

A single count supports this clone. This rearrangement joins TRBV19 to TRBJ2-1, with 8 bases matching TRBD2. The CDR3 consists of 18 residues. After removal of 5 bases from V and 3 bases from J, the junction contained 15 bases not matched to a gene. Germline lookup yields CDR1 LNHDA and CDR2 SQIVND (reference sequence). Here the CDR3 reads CASSRHQSAGAGYNEQFF. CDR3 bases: TGTGCCAGTAGTCGTCACCAGTCAGCGGGAGCTGGCTACAATGAGCAGTTCTTC.

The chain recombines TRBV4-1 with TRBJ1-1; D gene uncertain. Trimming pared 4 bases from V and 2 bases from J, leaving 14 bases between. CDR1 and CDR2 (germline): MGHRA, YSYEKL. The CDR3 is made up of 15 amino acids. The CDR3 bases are TGCGCCAGCAGCCCGGGAGGGCAGATTAACACTGAAGCTTTCTTT. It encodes CASSPGGQINTEAFF.

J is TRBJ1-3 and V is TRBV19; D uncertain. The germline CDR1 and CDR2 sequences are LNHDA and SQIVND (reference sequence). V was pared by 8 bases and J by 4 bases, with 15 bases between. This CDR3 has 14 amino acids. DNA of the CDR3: TGTGCCAGTGCCCGAGAGGAACCGGGAAACACCATATATTTT. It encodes CASAREEPGNTIYF. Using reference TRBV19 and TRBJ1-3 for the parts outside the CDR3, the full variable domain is DGGITQSPKYLFRKEGQNVTLSCEQNLNHDAMYWYRQDPGQGLRLIYYSQIVNDFQKGDIAEGYSVSREKKESFPLTVTSAQKNPTAFYLCASAREEPGNTIYFGEGSWLTVV.

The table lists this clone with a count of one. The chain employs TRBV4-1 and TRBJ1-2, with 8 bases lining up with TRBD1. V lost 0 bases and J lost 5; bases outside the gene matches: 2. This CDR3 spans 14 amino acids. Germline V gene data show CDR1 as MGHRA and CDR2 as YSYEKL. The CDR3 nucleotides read TGCGCCAGCAGCCAAGATAACAGGGGGTATGGCTACACCTTC. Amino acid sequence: CASSQDNRGYGYTF.

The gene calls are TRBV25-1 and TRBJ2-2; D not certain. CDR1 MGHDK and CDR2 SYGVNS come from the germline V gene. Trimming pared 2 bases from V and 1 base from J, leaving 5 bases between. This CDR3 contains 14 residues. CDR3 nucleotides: TGTGCCAGCAGTGAAATCCGGAACACCGGGGAGCTGTTTTTT. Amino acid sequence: CASSEIRNTGELFF.

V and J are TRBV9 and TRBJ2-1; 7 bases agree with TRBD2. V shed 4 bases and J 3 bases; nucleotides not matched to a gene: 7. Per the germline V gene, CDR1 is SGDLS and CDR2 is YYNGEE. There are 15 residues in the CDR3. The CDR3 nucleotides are TGTGCCAGCAGCCTAGGTTCGGGGGGCTACAATGAGCAGTTCTTC. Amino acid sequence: CASSLGSGGYNEQFF.

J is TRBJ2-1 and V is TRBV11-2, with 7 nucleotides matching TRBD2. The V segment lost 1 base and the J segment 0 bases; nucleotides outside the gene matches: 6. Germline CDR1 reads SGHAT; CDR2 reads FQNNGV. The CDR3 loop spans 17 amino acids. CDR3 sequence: CASSLAPPGGSYNEQFF. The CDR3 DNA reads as TGTGCCAGCAGCTTAGCCCCTCCGGGAGGCTCCTACAATGAGCAGTTCTTC.

The CDR3 coding sequence is TGTGCCAGCTCACAGGGAGTCGGGTCAGGCCCATACAATGAGCAGTTCTTC. Its translation: CASSQGVGSGPYNEQFF. This chain uses TRBV18 with TRBJ2-1; weak D call: TRBD2 (5 bases). CDR3 length: 17 amino acids. V was shortened by 4 bases and J by 4 bases, with 20 bases between the two germline ends. The germline CDR1 and CDR2 sequences are KGHSH and LQKENI. Full variable domain (missing parts from reference TRBV18 and TRBJ2-1): NAGVMQNPRHLVRRRGQEARLRCSPMKGHSHVYWYRQLPEEGLKFMVYLQKENIIDESGMPKERFSAEFPKEGPSILRIQQVVRGDSAAYFCASSQGVGSGPYNEQFFGPGTRLTVL.